Each of the 31 T cell receptor beta chains below was sequenced from the same sample in a study of T cells in women clearing cervical HPV infection. Measured with immunoSEQ multiplex PCR; TCRdb has only the in-frame clones, and not every one. This listing includes approximately 23,000 clones. The sample consisted of blood buffy coat. These receptor sequences come from a woman between 18 and 69 years old with a cervical HPV16 infection that either progressed to CIN3+ or cleared (not recorded which).

A remark on this clone: The read gets to within 3 residues of the CDR3 end, and the germline J gene fills in the rest. The J gene is TRBJ2-3, the V gene TRBV19; 7 bases fit TRBD2. The CDR3 runs to 17 residues. After removal of 0 bases from V and 1 base from J, the junction contained 7 bases not matched to a gene. CDR1 and CDR2 (germline): LNHDA, SQIVND (reference sequence). The DNA read from the CDR3 is TGTGCCAGTAGTATAGATGCGGGAGTCCGGGGCACAGATACG. It codes for CASSIDAGVRGTDT. The whole CDR3 reads CASSIDAGVRGTDTQYF.

Details on this clone: The read terminates 3 residues ahead of where the CDR3 ends, so the germline J gene completes it. The chain joins TRBV2 to TRBJ2-5; D remains ambiguous. CDR3 length: 12 amino acids. Germline V gene lookup returns CDR1 SNHLY and CDR2 FYNNEI. Trimming pared 5 bases from V and 1 base from J, leaving 5 bases between. The CDR3 reads CASSRLQETQYF. CDR3 bases read: TGTGCCAGCAGTCGACTCCAAGAGACC. Full variable domain (remainder filled in from reference TRBV2 and TRBJ2-5): EPEVTQTPSHQVTQMGQEVILRCVPISNHLYFYWYRQILGQKVEFLVSFYNNEISEKSEIFDDQFSVERPDGSNFTLKIRSTKLEDSAMYFCASSRLQETQYFGPGTRLLVL.

The covered CDR3 bases are TGTGCCAGCAGTCGCGGGACTAGCGGAGTCTACAATGAG. This translates into CASSRGTSGVYNE. The full CDR3 sequence reads CASSRGTSGVYNEQFF. This chain connects TRBV6-2 or TRBV6-3 to TRBJ2-1, with 11 bases fitting TRBD2. The read halts 3 residues ahead of the CDR3 end, with the missing end drawn from the germline J gene. The CDR3 sequence is 16 residues long. Losses at the gene ends were 5 bases for V and 3 bases for J; bases not matched to a gene: 6. Germline CDR1 reads MNHEY; CDR2 reads SVGEGT.

Points on this clone: Read coverage stops 3 residues before the CDR3 terminus; the germline J gene supplies the remainder. The genes are TRBV20-1 and TRBJ2-6, with 11 bases identical to TRBD1. CDR1 and CDR2 from the germline V gene are DFQATT and SNEGSKA (reference sequence). The J segment lost 0 bases and the V segment lost 0 bases, leaving 7 bases of the junction unmatched. The CDR3 is 19 amino acids. CDR3 sequence: CSARDNLGQGGSGANVLTF. Incomplete CDR3 DNA: TGCAGTGCTAGAGATAATCTGGGACAGGGGGGCTCTGGGGCCAACGTC.

Of note for this clone: The read gets to within 3 residues of the CDR3 end, and the germline J gene fills in the rest. The chain uses TRBV30 and TRBJ2-3; 10 bases agree with TRBD1. The J segment lost 4 bases and the V segment lost 3 bases, leaving 7 bases of the junction unmatched. Germline V CDR1 and CDR2: GTSNPN, SVGIG (reference sequence). The length of the CDR3 is 15 residues. Incomplete CDR3 DNA: TGTGCCTGGAGCCGATTTGGGACAGGGGCAGATACG. This translates into CAWSRFGTGADT. The CDR3 as a whole reads CAWSRFGTGADTQYF.

Note on this clone: The read comes to an end 3 residues before the CDR3 does, leaving the germline J gene to fill in the end. V gene TRBV28 combines with J gene TRBJ1-2, with D unclear. V was shortened by 1 base and J by 3 bases, with 6 bases between the two germline ends. There are 13 residues in the CDR3. CDR1 is MDHEN, CDR2 SYDVKM, per germline. CDR3 in amino acids: CASSLSRYYGYTF. CDR3 DNA (partial): TGTGCCAGCAGTTTATCCAGATACTATGGC.

A word on this clone: The read ends 3 residues early relative to the CDR3; the germline J gene fills the gap. The rearrangement links TRBV5-1 to TRBJ1-1, with D possibly TRBD1 on 5 matching bases. Germline CDR1 and CDR2: SGHRS and YFSETQ. Trimming pared 1 base from V and 1 base from J, leaving 11 bases between. This CDR3 comprises 15 residues. The CDR3 sequence is CASSLFPGRNTEAFF. Incomplete CDR3 DNA: TGCGCCAGCAGCTTGTTTCCAGGGAGGAACACTGAA.

With regard to this clone: The CDR3 end lies 3 residues beyond the end of the read and is filled in from the germline J gene. J is TRBJ1-1 and V is TRBV19, with D uncertain. This CDR3 is built from 17 residues. V lost 8 bases, J lost 0 bases, and 22 bases lay in between. Per the germline V gene, CDR1 is LNHDA and CDR2 is SQIVND (reference sequence). The covered CDR3 bases are TGTGCCAGTGGGTGGTCTGGGTCAGGCCCCATGAACACTGAA. Protein product: CASGWSGSGPMNTE. The entire CDR3 reads CASGWSGSGPMNTEAFF.

About this clone itself: The CDR3 end lies 3 residues beyond the end of the read and is filled in from the germline J gene. The chain employs TRBV30 and TRBJ2-2, with D perhaps matching TRBD2 (5 bases). V was shortened by 0 bases and J by 6 bases, with 11 bases between the two germline ends. The V gene's germline CDR1 is GTSNPN and CDR2 SVGIG (reference sequence). The CDR3 loop spans 14 amino acids. The CDR3 protein is CAWSVSRVAGELFF. CDR3 DNA, as far as it was read: TGTGCCTGGAGTGTTTCGCGGGTTGCCGGGGAG.

About this clone itself: The CDR3 extends 3 residues past the end of the read, so its final part is completed from the germline J gene. J is TRBJ2-5 and V is TRBV11-2, with D tentatively TRBD1 (6 bases). CDR1 SGHAT and CDR2 FQNNGV come from the germline V gene. V was shortened by 5 bases and J by 5 bases, with 12 bases between the two germline ends. The CDR3 extends over 13 amino acids. The part of the CDR3 DNA that was read is TGTGCCAGCAGCGGGGACATGTGGGAGACC. Translated, it gives CASSGDMWET. The full CDR3 reads CASSGDMWETQYF.

Concerning this clone itself: The read finishes 3 residues shy of the CDR3 end, and the germline J gene is used to complete it. The V call is TRBV20-1, the J call TRBJ2-1, with 7 bases fitting TRBD2. CDR1 is DFQATT, CDR2 SNEGSKA, per germline (reference sequence). The CDR3 sequence is 15 residues long. The trim removed 0 bases at V and 8 bases at J, leaving 10 bases unmatched. CDR3: CSARDVLAGVDEQFF. CDR3 DNA, as far as it was read: TGCAGTGCTAGAGATGTCCTGGCGGGAGTCGATGAG.

CDR3: CASTIYRGGIVEQYF. The DNA read from the CDR3 is TGTGCCAGCACCATTTACAGGGGCGGGATCGTCGAG. This chain joins TRBV7-9 and TRBJ2-7; D perhaps matches TRBD1 (7 bases). The CDR3 is cut off 3 residues early in the read; its end comes from the germline J gene. From germline, CDR1 is SEHNR and CDR2 FQNEAQ (reference sequence). V was clipped by 7 bases and J by 6 bases, with 22 bases between them. CDR3 length: 15 amino acids.

In the case of this clone: The read is 3 residues too short to cover the CDR3 end, so that end is filled in from the germline J gene. The gene calls are TRBV20-1 and TRBJ2-3; 11 nucleotides agree with TRBD2. Germline lookup yields CDR1 DFQATT and CDR2 SNEGSKA (reference sequence). V gave up 5 bases and J gave up 0 bases; unmatched junction bases: 4. CDR3 length: 15 residues. The CDR3 loop is CSAPGLAESTDTQYF. The CDR3 DNA, read in part, is TGCAGTGCTCCGGGACTAGCGGAAAGCACAGATACG.

About this clone itself: The DNA ends 3 residues before the CDR3 does, and the rest of the CDR3 is filled in from the germline J gene. This chain connects TRBV9 to TRBJ2-1; the match to TRBD2 covers 11 bases. This CDR3 spans 15 amino acids. The V gene end was trimmed by 4 bases and the J gene end by 9 bases; junction bases not matched to a gene: 9. Germline CDR1 and CDR2: SGDLS and YYNGEE. The CDR3 region is CASSLSGSGRGEQFF. The sequenced CDR3 bases are TGTGCCAGCAGCCTAAGCGGTAGCGGGAGGGGTGAG.

In regard to this clone: The read stops 3 residues short of the end of the CDR3; the missing end is completed from the germline J gene. This chain links TRBV12-3 or TRBV12-4 with TRBJ2-7, with 8 bases aligning to TRBD1. With 2 bases clipped from V and 4 bases from J, the junction kept 7 bases outside the gene matches. CDR3 length: 15 residues. The sequenced part of the CDR3 DNA is TGTGCCAGCAGTTTATCCGGGACAGGTCGATACGAG. It specifies CASSLSGTGRYE. The entire CDR3 protein is CASSLSGTGRYEQYF.

Notes on this clone: The CDR3 end lies 3 residues beyond the end of the read and is filled in from the germline J gene. This chain uses TRBV19 with TRBJ1-1; D is unresolved. CDR3 length equals 13 residues. Trimming took 6 bases from V and 0 from J, leaving 8 bases between them. Germline values: CDR1 LNHDA, CDR2 SQIVND (reference sequence). CDR3 bases read: TGTGCCAGTAGCCCCACTATGAACACTGAA. It encodes CASSPTMNTE. The full CDR3 sequence reads CASSPTMNTEAFF.

About this clone itself: The read terminates 3 residues ahead of where the CDR3 ends, so the germline J gene completes it. This chain joins TRBV5-1 and TRBJ2-2, with D possibly being TRBD1 (6 bases). The CDR3 covers 15 residues. The V gene lost 5 bases and the J gene lost 2 bases, with 13 bases spanning the gap. Germline V CDR1 and CDR2: SGHRS, YFSETQ. CDR3 sequence: CASSFPTGNTGELFF. Incomplete CDR3 DNA: TGCGCCAGCAGTTTCCCGACAGGCAACACCGGGGAG.

Concerning this clone: The read halts 3 residues ahead of the CDR3 end, with the missing end drawn from the germline J gene. This chain uses TRBV7-9 with TRBJ1-2; D unresolved. V was pared by 0 bases and J by 4 bases, with 6 bases between. CDR1 SEHNR and CDR2 FQNEAQ come from the germline V gene (reference sequence). This CDR3 has 13 residues. CDR3 residues: CASSLAGSYGYTF. Incomplete CDR3 DNA: TGTGCCAGCAGCTTAGCAGGGTCCTATGGC.

Concerning this clone: The CDR3 goes on 3 residues after the read ends, and that part is filled in from the germline J gene. V and J are TRBV10-1 and TRBJ2-1, with 8 bases aligning to TRBD1. The junction had 7 bases not matched to a gene; V was cut back by 7 bases and J by 5 bases. Per germline, CDR1 WNHNN and CDR2 SYGVQD (reference sequence). The CDR3 spans 14 residues. CDR3: CASKLDRAHNEQFF. CDR3 bases read: TGCGCCAGCAAGCTGGACAGGGCGCACAATGAG.

The sequenced CDR3 bases are TGTGCCTGGAGTGCTTTCTACGAG. Translation gives CAWSAFYE. The whole CDR3 protein reads CAWSAFYEQYF. The chain couples TRBV30 to TRBJ2-7; D is uncertain. The CDR3 end is not reached by the read, which stops 3 residues before it; the germline J gene fills it in. The V end lost 1 base, the J end lost 3 bases, and 4 bases lay between the germline ends. In germline, CDR1 is GTSNPN, CDR2 SVGIG (reference sequence). The CDR3 totals 11 residues. The complete variable domain, with remaining parts taken from reference TRBV30 and TRBJ2-7, reads SQTIHQWPATLVQPVGSPLSLECTVEGTSNPNLYWYRQAAGRGLQLLFYSVGIGQISSEVPQNLSASRPQDRQFILSSKKLLLSDSGFYLCAWSAFYEQYFGPGTRLTVT.

As concerns this clone: The read falls 3 residues short of the CDR3 end, and the missing part is taken from the germline J gene. The chain uses TRBV11-2 and TRBJ2-3; D may be TRBD2 (6 bases). V gave up 0 bases and J gave up 6 bases, with 7 bases separating them. Germline V CDR1 and CDR2: SGHAT, FQNNGV. The CDR3 is 13 amino acids. The CDR3 loop reads CASSLDAGDTQYF. The DNA read from the CDR3 is TGTGCCAGCAGCTTAGATGCGGGGGATACG.

On this clone: With the read ending 3 residues before the CDR3 end, the germline J gene is used to fill in that end. V usage is TRBV6-2 or TRBV6-3 and J usage is TRBJ1-2; 7 bases are shared with TRBD1. The CDR3 spans 15 residues. The V gene's germline CDR1 is MNHEY and CDR2 SVGEGT. V lost 6 bases and J lost 4; bases outside the gene matches: 11. The chain's CDR3 is CASRSSQGSSYGYTF. The DNA read from the CDR3 is TGTGCCAGCAGATCTTCACAGGGGAGCTCCTATGGC.

Comments on this clone: The read falls 3 residues short of the CDR3 end, and the missing part is taken from the germline J gene. The genes are TRBV7-2 and TRBJ2-3, with TRBD2 matching over 7 bases. Trimming removed 0 bases from V and 4 bases from J; junction bases left unmatched: 7. Germline CDR1 and CDR2: SGHTA and FQGNSA. This CDR3 region has 16 residues. Incomplete CDR3 DNA: TGTGCCAGCAGCTTAGCGGGGAAGGGAGGGGCAGATACG. Translation gives CASSLAGKGGADT. The full CDR3 reads CASSLAGKGGADTQYF.

Concerning this clone itself: From the germline J gene comes the end of the CDR3, since the read stops 3 residues before it. This chain links TRBV18 with TRBJ2-7, with D maybe TRBD1 (5 bases). V was cut by 6 bases and J by 0 bases, with 12 bases left in between. Germline CDR1 KGHSH, CDR2 LQKENI. The CDR3 extends over 14 amino acids. CDR3 amino acids: CASSPDRDSYEQYF. CDR3 DNA (partial): TGTGCCAGCTCCCCCGACAGAGACTCCTACGAG.

In the case of this clone: The CDR3 is cut off 3 residues early in the read; its end comes from the germline J gene. V and J are TRBV5-4 and TRBJ1-2; D is perhaps TRBD1 (5 bases). Trimming removed 1 base at V and 2 bases at J, with 9 bases between. The germline CDR1 and CDR2 sequences are SGHNT and YYREEE (reference sequence). The CDR3 is 14 amino acids. The CDR3 bases that were read are TGTGCCAGCAGCTTGCGACAGCAAAACTATGGC. The encoded protein is CASSLRQQNYG. The whole CDR3 region reads CASSLRQQNYGYTF. The full variable domain, rest sourced from reference TRBV5-4 and TRBJ1-2, is ETGVTQSPTHLIKTRGQQVTLRCSSQSGHNTVSWYQQALGQGPQFIFQYYREEENGRGNFPPRFSGLQFPNYSSELNVNALELDDSALYLCASSLRQQNYGYTFGSGTRLTVV.

About this clone: Read coverage stops 3 residues before the CDR3 terminus; the germline J gene supplies the remainder. This chain uses TRBV6-1 with TRBJ2-1; 9 nucleotides match TRBD2. The V segment lost 4 bases and the J segment 1 base; nucleotides outside the gene matches: 5. The germline gives CDR1 MNHNS, CDR2 SASEGT. The CDR3 runs 16 residues. The CDR3 loop is CASSGPTSGSYNEQFF. CDR3 bases read: TGTGCCAGCAGTGGGCCGACTAGCGGATCCTACAATGAG.

With regard to this clone: The read stops 3 residues short of the end of the CDR3; the missing end is completed from the germline J gene. The chain links TRBV20-1 to TRBJ1-2; 10 nucleotides match TRBD1. This CDR3 has 14 amino acids. CDR1 is DFQATT and CDR2 is SNEGSKA in the germline V gene (reference sequence). The junction had 4 bases not matched to a gene; V was cut back by 4 bases and J by 2 bases. The chain's CDR3 is CSAIRTGGNYGYTF. The CDR3 bases that were read are TGCAGTGCTATAAGGACAGGGGGGAACTATGGC.

As to this clone: With the read ending 3 residues before the CDR3 end, the germline J gene is used to fill in that end. This chain uses TRBV6-7 with TRBJ1-6; D may be TRBD1 (6 bases). TRBV6-7 is classed as an ORF, of uncertain function. CDR3 size: 20 residues. Trimming pared 2 bases from V and 1 base from J, leaving 21 bases between. The CDR3 here is CASSYPTGTEIGSYNSPLHF. Partial CDR3 DNA: TGTGCCAGCAGTTACCCCACAGGGACGGAGATTGGATCCTATAATTCACCC.

To note about this clone: The missing CDR3 end, 3 residues past where the read stops, is filled in from the germline J gene. The V gene is TRBV7-2, the J gene TRBJ2-2; D unresolved. Trimming removed 1 base from V and 6 bases from J, with 6 bases in between. The germline V gene encodes CDR1 SGHTA and CDR2 FQGNSA. This CDR3 spans 13 amino acids. CDR3 DNA, as far as it was read: TGTGCCAGCAGCTTAGAATTAGCCGGGGAG. This codes for CASSLELAGE. The full-length CDR3 reads as CASSLELAGELFF.

Comment on this clone: The CDR3 end falls 3 residues outside the read, so it is completed with the germline J gene. The V gene is TRBV20-1, the J gene TRBJ1-5, with TRBD1 identical over 8 bases. The CDR3 has 13 residues. V shed 5 bases and J 5 bases; nucleotides not matched to a gene: 5. Looked up from germline, CDR1 is DFQATT and CDR2 is SNEGSKA (reference sequence). The CDR3 loop reads CSAYRGGDQPQHF. The covered CDR3 bases are TGCAGTGCTTACAGGGGGGGAGATCAGCCC.

As for this clone: Read sequence stops 3 residues before the CDR3 end, and the germline J gene provides the missing end. The chain joins TRBV20-1 to TRBJ2-5; 9 bases fit TRBD2. V was clipped by 4 bases and J by 6 bases; unmatched bases: 9. Germline CDR1 DFQATT, CDR2 SNEGSKA (reference sequence). The CDR3 has 14 amino acids. The CDR3 DNA, read in part, is TGCAGTGCTAAGGGGGGAGGACTAGCGCAGACC. Translation gives CSAKGGGLAQT. In full, the CDR3 reads CSAKGGGLAQTQYF.